One and the same sample provided the 25 T cell receptor beta chains below, sequenced in a study of identical twins. TCRdb re-derived calls from the 5' RACE reads in MiXCR, one entry per CDR3 protein. The table shows about 220,000 distinct CDR3 sequences, with approximately 8.3% occurring only once. These data are also associated with another study on yellow fever vaccine responses in identical twins.

Sequencing input: memory (CD45RO+) T cells sorted from blood. The receptors derive from a young woman in good health.

This clonotype has a handful of counts. V and J are TRBV5-5 and TRBJ2-3; 7 bases map to TRBD1. The CDR3 contains 13 residues. Germline CDR1 is SGHKS and CDR2 is YYEKEE (reference sequence). V gave up 2 bases and J gave up 6 bases; unmatched junction bases: 3. This CDR3 reads CASSFDREDTQYF. In nucleotides, the CDR3 is TGTGCCAGCAGCTTTGACAGGGAGGATACGCAGTATTTT.

This clonotype occurred many times. V is TRBV7-2 and J is TRBJ1-1, with D maybe TRBD1 (5 bases). Germline V gives CDR1 SGHTA, CDR2 FQGNSA. CDR3 length: 15 amino acids. Trimming stripped 5 bases from V and 5 bases from J, with 18 bases between. The CDR3 here is CASSPHQGGKTEAFF. The CDR3 coding sequence is TGTGCCAGCAGCCCGCACCAGGGAGGGAAGACTGAAGCTTTCTTT.

This clonotype was seen a handful of times. This sequence joins TRBV5-6 and TRBJ2-5; perhaps D is TRBD1 or TRBD2 (5 bases each). This CDR3 has 17 amino acids. V was clipped by 4 bases and J by 4 bases, with 23 bases between them. Germline V gene sequence: CDR1 SGHDT, CDR2 YYEEEE. CDR3 sequence reads: CASSEETGTQWGETQYF. The DNA of the CDR3 is TGTGCCAGCAGCGAAGAAACCGGGACCCAATGGGGAGAGACCCAGTACTTC.

The chain carries TRBV2 and TRBJ2-5, with 7 bases aligning to TRBD1. The CDR3 loop spans 12 amino acids. The V and J ends lost 4 bases and 5 bases, in that order; junction bases with no gene match: 1. The germline V gene encodes CDR1 SNHLY and CDR2 FYNNEI. This CDR3 reads CASSADRETQYF. The CDR3 DNA is TGTGCCAGCAGTGCGGACAGGGAGACCCAGTACTTC. The full variable domain, completed using reference TRBV2 and TRBJ2-5, is EPEVTQTPSHQVTQMGQEVILRCVPISNHLYFYWYRQILGQKVEFLVSFYNNEISEKSEIFDDQFSVERPDGSNFTLKIRSTKLEDSAMYFCASSADRETQYFGPGTRLLVL.

This chain uses TRBV7-2 with TRBJ2-7; D is tentatively TRBD1 or TRBD2 (5 bases each). The CDR3 covers 14 residues. Germline values: CDR1 SGHTA, CDR2 FQGNSA. Trimming pared 3 bases from V and 2 bases from J, leaving 11 bases between. The CDR3 DNA is TGTGCCAGCAGCTTCCTCGTGGGGGCCTACGAGCAGTACTTC. Protein sequence: CASSFLVGAYEQYF. The whole variable domain, filled in from reference TRBV7-2 and TRBJ2-7, reads GAGVSQSPSNKVTEKGKDVELRCDPISGHTALYWYRQSLGQGLEFLIYFQGNSAPDKSGLPSDRFSAERTGGSVSTLTIQRTQQEDSAVYLCASSFLVGAYEQYFGPGTRLTVT.

Only a few counts were recorded for this clonotype. The J gene is TRBJ2-5, the V gene TRBV30; 8 nucleotides agree with TRBD2. Germline V gene lookup returns CDR1 GTSNPN and CDR2 SVGIG (reference sequence). J lost 4 bases, V lost 4 bases, and 2 bases had no gene match. This CDR3 is built from 12 residues. The CDR3 sequence is CAWKAGGETQYF. CDR3 nucleotides: TGTGCCTGGAAGGCGGGGGGAGAGACCCAGTACTTC. Full variable domain (remainder filled in from reference TRBV30 and TRBJ2-5): SQTIHQWPATLVQPVGSPLSLECTVEGTSNPNLYWYRQAAGRGLQLLFYSVGIGQISSEVPQNLSASRPQDRQFILSSKKLLLSDSGFYLCAWKAGGETQYFGPGTRLLVL.

This clonotype was detected only a few times. This sequence joins TRBV28 and TRBJ1-6; possibly TRBD1 for D (5 bases). Trimming removed 8 bases at V and 7 bases at J, with 12 bases between. The germline CDR1 and CDR2 sequences are MDHEN and SYDVKM. This CDR3 has 13 amino acids. The CDR3 loop is CASQGDWNSPLHF. CDR3 DNA: TGTGCCAGCCAGGGTGATTGGAATTCACCCCTCCACTTT.

There are many counts of this clonotype. V and J are TRBV7-2 and TRBJ1-1; no reliable D call. Germline CDR1 is SGHTA and CDR2 is FQGNSA. The CDR3 loop spans 14 amino acids. V lost 1 base and J 4 bases, leaving 10 bases between the germline ends. The CDR3 region has the DNA TGTGCCAGCAGCTTAGTTTCGGTGGCCACTGAAGCTTTCTTT. This encodes CASSLVSVATEAFF.

This clonotype was seen at least ten times. This CDR3 reads CASTGAVSVGEQYF. The DNA for the CDR3 is TGTGCCAGCACCGGTGCGGTCTCGGTCGGGGAGCAGTACTTC. The chain combines TRBV5-6 with TRBJ2-7; D is uncertain. CDR1 SGHDT and CDR2 YYEEEE come from the germline V gene. The germline V and J ends were trimmed by 6 bases and 7 bases, with 20 bases remaining between them. The CDR3 is made up of 14 amino acids. The complete variable domain, with remaining parts taken from reference TRBV5-6 and TRBJ2-7, reads DAGVTQSPTHLIKTRGQQVTLRCSPKSGHDTVSWYQQALGQGPQFIFQYYEEEERQRGNFPDRFSGHQFPNYSSELNVNALLLGDSALYLCASTGAVSVGEQYFGPGTRLTVT.

The rearrangement links TRBV28 to TRBJ2-1; 7 nucleotides align to TRBD1. CDR3 length: 17 residues. Trimming removed 6 bases from V and 1 base from J; junction bases left unmatched: 12. Per germline, CDR1 MDHEN and CDR2 SYDVKM. The CDR3 loop is CASSLGTGERSYNEQFF. The DNA for the CDR3 is TGTGCCAGCAGCCTCGGCACAGGGGAACGATCCTACAATGAGCAGTTCTTC.

This clonotype was observed at least ten times. This chain joins TRBV4-3 and TRBJ2-7; D remains ambiguous. With 0 bases removed from V and 2 bases from J, the gap between germline ends came to 11 bases. CDR1 and CDR2 from the germline V gene are LGHNA and YSLEER. The CDR3 covers 15 residues. CDR3 DNA sequence: TGCGCCAGCAGCCAAGATAGGTACAGCGCCTACGAGCAGTACTTC. The encoded protein is CASSQDRYSAYEQYF.

V usage is TRBV3-1 and J usage is TRBJ2-1, with 15 bases aligning to TRBD2. CDR1 is LGHDT, CDR2 YNNKEL, per germline (reference sequence). V lost 4 bases and J lost 9; bases outside the gene matches: 16. The CDR3 spans 19 residues. The CDR3 DNA is TGTGCCAGCAGCCTCTACTGGACTAGCGGGAGGGTAGTTGCGAGTGAGCAGTTCTTC. Protein sequence: CASSLYWTSGRVVASEQFF.

This clonotype has at least ten counts. The chain combines TRBV12-3 or TRBV12-4 with TRBJ2-7; D is ambiguous. V lost 5 bases, J lost 6 bases, and 8 bases lay in between. The CDR3 loop spans 11 amino acids. Here the CDR3 reads CASSPGSEQYF. DNA for the CDR3: TGTGCCAGCAGTCCGGGCTCCGAGCAGTACTTC.

CDR3 sequence: CASSLGSDRSYGYTF. DNA for the CDR3: TGTGCCAGCAGTTTAGGGTCCGACAGGAGCTATGGCTACACCTTC. The chain couples TRBV27 to TRBJ1-2, with D perhaps TRBD1 (6 bases). Trimming cost V 2 bases and J 4 bases, with 14 bases left between them. This CDR3 is 15 amino acids long. CDR1 MNHEY and CDR2 SMNVEV come from the germline V gene (reference sequence).

The chain is built from TRBV5-1 and TRBJ2-2; TRBD1 matches at 10 bases. The V segment lost 4 bases and the J segment 5 bases; nucleotides outside the gene matches: 8. The CDR3 extends over 16 amino acids. From germline, CDR1 is SGHRS and CDR2 YFSETQ. In DNA, the CDR3 is TGCGCCAGCAGCGGCCGGGACAGGGGAGGGACCGGGGAGCTGTTTTTT. Translated, it gives CASSGRDRGGTGELFF.

CDR3 protein: CATSSVHEGSGGANVLTF. CDR3 bases: TGTGCCACCAGCAGTGTTCATGAGGGGTCAGGTGGGGCCAACGTCCTGACTTTC. J is TRBJ2-6 and V is TRBV15, with D tentatively TRBD1 or TRBD2 (5 bases each). The CDR3 is 18 amino acids. Germline loops: CDR1 LNHNV, CDR2 YYDKDF (reference sequence). Trimming left V 3 bases short and J 3 bases short, with 18 bases between. Full variable domain (remainder filled in from reference TRBV15 and TRBJ2-6): DAMVIQNPRYQVTQFGKPVTLSCSQTLNHNVMYWYQQKSSQAPKLLFHYYDKDFNNEADTPDNFQSRRPNTSFCFLDIRSPGLGDTAMYLCATSSVHEGSGGANVLTFGAGSRLTVL.

The chain carries TRBV4-2 and TRBJ1-6; D possibly corresponds to TRBD1 (6 bases). The CDR3 spans 15 residues. Germline V gene lookup returns CDR1 LGHNA and CDR2 YNFKEQ. V was cut by 4 bases and J by 8 bases, with 15 bases left in between. CDR3 residues: CASSPGGQAYSPLHF. CDR3 DNA: TGTGCCAGCAGCCCGGGGGGGCAGGCCTATTCACCCCTCCACTTT.

The table lists this clonotype with many counts. The chain recombines TRBV5-1 with TRBJ2-3; D ambiguous. The germline V gene encodes CDR1 SGHRS and CDR2 YFSETQ. The CDR3 spans 14 residues. V shed 1 base and J shed 3 bases, with 9 bases lying between them. Here the CDR3 DNA reads TGCGCCAGCAGCTTGTCTTGGCAGACAGATACGCAGTATTTT. It translates to CASSLSWQTDTQYF.

This clonotype was counted many times. The rearrangement joins TRBV4-2 to TRBJ2-7; D call uncertain. The CDR3 totals 14 residues. CDR1 and CDR2 from the germline V gene are LGHNA and YNFKEQ. V lost 0 bases and J 3 bases, leaving 9 bases between the germline ends. The CDR3 nucleotides are TGTGCCAGCAGCCAAGATTACGGTGTCTACGAGCAGTACTTC. This codes for CASSQDYGVYEQYF.

The sample holds a few counts of this clonotype. The V call is TRBV7-9, the J call TRBJ1-2; D uncertain. Trimming stripped 1 base from V and 7 bases from J, with 10 bases between. The CDR3 has 13 amino acids. The germline V gene encodes CDR1 SEHNR and CDR2 FQNEAQ (reference sequence). The CDR3 DNA follows: TGTGCCAGCAGCTTAGTCAACCGGGCTGGCTACACCTTC. Translation gives CASSLVNRAGYTF.

This clonotype was found a few times. The gene calls are TRBV4-3 and TRBJ1-3, with D hard to call. Trimming cost V 2 bases and J 0 bases, with 8 bases left between them. Per germline, CDR1 LGHNA and CDR2 YSLEER. The CDR3 consists of 15 residues. DNA for the CDR3: TGCGCCAGCAGCCAAAGACTGAGCTCTGGAAACACCATATATTTT. Encoded protein: CASSQRLSSGNTIYF.

This clonotype was detected many times. The chain recombines TRBV11-2 with TRBJ2-3; D may match TRBD1 or TRBD2 (5 bases each). This CDR3 is 14 amino acids long. V lost 4 bases, J lost 6 bases, and 14 bases lay in between. Germline CDR1 is SGHAT and CDR2 is FQNNGV. The CDR3 sequence is CASSSQLGADTQYF. CDR3 nucleotides: TGTGCCAGCAGCTCACAACTAGGGGCGGATACGCAGTATTTT.

This sequence joins TRBV7-2 and TRBJ2-7; 14 bases match TRBD2. V shed 5 bases, J shed 3 bases, and the junction held 6 bases outside the gene matches. Germline CDR1 and CDR2: SGHTA and FQGNSA. CDR3 length: 16 residues. In nucleotides, the CDR3 is TGTGCCAGCAGCCGCCGACTAGCGGGAGGGATCTACGAGCAGTACTTC. As protein: CASSRRLAGGIYEQYF.

The chain joins TRBV20-1 to TRBJ2-1; D possibly uses TRBD1 or TRBD2 (5 bases each). The CDR3 has 12 amino acids. Germline V gene lookup returns CDR1 DFQATT and CDR2 SNEGSKA (reference sequence). The chain's CDR3 is CRGYRSYNEQFF. The CDR3 region has the DNA TGCCGGGGCTACCGCTCCTACAATGAGCAGTTCTTC.

This clonotype has only a few counts. This chain joins TRBV20-1 and TRBJ1-6; D remains unclear. The germline gives CDR1 DFQATT, CDR2 SNEGSKA (reference sequence). The CDR3 runs to 14 residues. V was clipped by 3 bases and J by 7 bases, with 13 bases between them. The CDR3 region has the DNA TGCAGTGCTAGCCCGTCTCGCGGAAATTCACCCCTCCACTTT. It yields the protein CSASPSRGNSPLHF.